Listed below are T cell receptor beta chains from one sample, sequenced in a study of T cell responses to AZD1222 COVID-19 vaccine. This table comes from immunoSEQ multiplex PCR, and its TCRdb copy is limited to in-frame clones, with some not included. The sample has 150,000 to 180,000 clones; about nine tenths are singletons. Sample: peripheral blood, taken on day 0 of AZD1222 vaccination. The receptors stem from an adult in good health. CDR3s include the opening cysteine and the closing phenylalanine or tryptophan. D genes are given only for firm matches. Not all rows give a size; the values are once, few, many and, for expanded clones, a class.

clone size	CDR3 length	D gene	V gene	J gene	CDR3 protein	CDR3 DNA
.	17	.	TRBV7-2	TRBJ1-2	CASSSRQTRGANYGYTF	TGTGCCAGCAGCTCCCGACAGACGAGAGGGGCTAACTATGGCTACACCTTC
.	14	.	TRBV14	TRBJ2-4	CASSHAGSKNIQYF	TGTGCCAGCAGCCATGCGGGGTCCAAAAACATTCAGTACTTC
.	14	.	TRBV19	TRBJ1-2	CASSMVTVVYGYTF	TGTGCCAGTAGTATGGTGACAGTTGTTTATGGCTACACCTTC
.	12	TRBD2	TRBV19	TRBJ2-3	CASSIRAGTQYF	TGTGCCAGTAGTATTAGAGCGGGGACGCAGTATTTT
.	14	.	TRBV18	TRBJ2-5	CASSPGASGETQYF	TGTGCCAGCTCACCCGGGGCGAGTGGGGAGACCCAGTACTTC
.	12	TRBD1	TRBV28	TRBJ1-2	CAVRDSLYGYTF	TGTGCCGTTCGGGACAGCCTCTATGGCTACACCTTC
.	15	TRBD2	TRBV2	TRBJ2-2	CASSAASGVTGELFF	TGTGCCAGCAGTGCAGCTAGCGGGGTCACCGGGGAGCTGTTTTTT
.	15	.	TRBV7-9	TRBJ1-1	CASSLGLDRNTEAFF	TGTGCCAGCAGCTTAGGGTTGGACAGGAACACTGAAGCTTTCTTT
.	15	.	TRBV18	TRBJ2-7	CASSYQGQPALKQYF	TGTGCCAGCTCATACCAAGGACAGCCGGCTTTAAAGCAGTACTTC
.	15	.	TRBV6-5	TRBJ2-7	CASIESSYLTYEQYF	TGTGCCAGCATCGAATCTTCCTACTTAACCTACGAGCAGTACTTC
.	13	.	TRBV20-1	TRBJ1-2	CSASTQSGYGYTF	TGCAGTGCTAGTACCCAGTCAGGCTATGGCTACACCTTC
.	12	.	TRBV10-1	TRBJ1-1	CAMPGRVTEAFF	TGCGCCATGCCGGGGAGGGTGACTGAAGCTTTCTTT
.	14	.	TRBV19	TRBJ2-2	CASSLQTNTGELFF	TGTGCCAGTAGTTTACAGACTAACACCGGGGAGCTGTTTTTT
.	12	.	TRBV12-3/TRBV12-4	TRBJ1-2	CASSLVGVGYTF	TGTGCCAGCAGTTTAGTGGGGGTTGGCTACACCTTC
.	14	.	TRBV5-1	TRBJ1-3	CASSLGATGNTIYF	TGCGCCAGCAGCTTGGGGGCCACAGGAAACACCATATATTTT
.	16	.	TRBV9	TRBJ2-3	CASSVRIGTGVDTQYF	TGTGCCAGCAGCGTTCGGATTGGTACGGGGGTTGATACGCAGTATTTT
.	13	.	TRBV19	TRBJ1-2	CASSMFGPDGYTF	TGTGCCAGTAGTATGTTCGGCCCCGATGGCTACACCTTC
few	14	.	TRBV9	TRBJ2-7	CASSPTGYSYEQYF	TGTGCCAGCAGCCCGACAGGATACTCCTACGAGCAGTACTTC
.	16	.	TRBV10-3	TRBJ1-5	CAISESGPYSNQPQHF	TGTGCCATCAGTGAGTCAGGACCGTATAGCAATCAGCCCCAGCATTTT
.	12	.	TRBV11-2	TRBJ1-3	CASSSLGNTIYF	TGTGCCAGCAGCTCCCTTGGAAACACCATATATTTT
once	14	.	TRBV7-2	TRBJ1-4	CASSLRGVNEKLFF	TGTGCCAGCAGCTTACGAGGGGTGAATGAAAAACTGTTTTTT
.	11	.	TRBV24-1	TRBJ1-3	CATSEGNTIYF	TGTGCCACCAGTGAAGGAAACACCATATATTTT
.	14	.	TRBV18	TRBJ1-1	CASSPTAWNTEAFF	TGTGCCAGCTCACCGACCGCCTGGAACACTGAAGCTTTCTTT
.	11	.	TRBV5-4	TRBJ2-7	CASSSAGQQYF	TGTGCCAGCAGCTCCGCCGGGCAGCAGTACTTC
.	14	.	TRBV28	TRBJ2-3	CASSLGGIGDTQYF	TGTGCCAGCAGTTTAGGGGGTATTGGAGATACGCAGTATTTT
.	15	.	TRBV4-1	TRBJ1-4	CASSEGSRVGEKLFF	TGCGCCAGCAGCGAAGGGTCGAGGGTCGGAGAAAAACTGTTTTTT
.	15	TRBD1	TRBV27	TRBJ1-4	CASGRDSQLSEKLFF	TGTGCCAGCGGCCGGGACAGCCAGTTGAGTGAAAAACTGTTTTTT
.	16	TRBD2	TRBV2	TRBJ2-2	CASKETGTSVTGELFF	TGTGCCAGCAAGGAGACCGGGACTAGCGTCACCGGGGAGCTGTTTTTT
once	14	.	TRBV19	TRBJ2-7	CASRGTGSSYEQYF	TGTGCCAGTAGAGGGACGGGCAGCTCCTACGAGCAGTACTTC
.	14	.	TRBV3-1/TRBV3-2	TRBJ1-1	CASRPGFMNTEAFF	TGTGCCAGCAGACCAGGTTTCATGAACACTGAAGCTTTCTTT
.	12	.	TRBV9	TRBJ1-2	CASSVETASVTF	TGTGCCAGCAGCGTAGAGACAGCCTCTGTCACCTTC
few	14	.	TRBV4-1	TRBJ1-3	CASSQVRTGNTIYF	TGCGCCAGCAGCCAAGTGAGGACTGGAAACACCATATATTTT
.	18	.	TRBV6-2/TRBV6-3	TRBJ1-6	CASSYSTGSNSYNSPLHF	TGTGCCAGCAGTTACTCGACGGGGTCCAACTCCTATAATTCACCCCTCCACTTT
.	12	.	TRBV3-1/TRBV3-2	TRBJ1-4	CASSQVDEKLFF	TGTGCCAGCAGCCAAGTGGATGAAAAACTGTTTTTT
.	14	TRBD1	TRBV2	TRBJ1-1	CASSDAQGSTEAFF	TGTGCCAGCAGTGATGCACAGGGGAGCACTGAAGCTTTCTTT
.	12	.	TRBV10-3	TRBJ2-1	CATTGGYNEQFF	TGTGCCACCACAGGAGGGTACAATGAGCAGTTCTTC
few	14	.	TRBV11-1	TRBJ2-2	CASSPGWGPGELFF	TGTGCCAGCAGCCCGGGGTGGGGTCCCGGGGAGCTGTTTTTT
.	14	.	TRBV7-9	TRBJ2-7	CASSSQGTVEKQYF	TGTGCCAGCAGCAGTCAGGGGACGGTGGAGAAGCAGTACTTC
once	13	.	TRBV6-5	TRBJ1-4	CASSYGSAGKLFF	TGTGCCAGCAGTTACGGGTCAGCGGGGAAACTGTTTTTT
.	15	.	TRBV4-3	TRBJ1-5	CASSQDRSGHQPQHF	TGCGCCAGCAGCCAAGATCGCTCCGGACATCAGCCCCAGCATTTT
.	11	.	TRBV14	TRBJ1-1	CASSQDTEAFF	TGTGCCAGCAGCCAAGACACTGAAGCTTTCTTT
.	13	TRBD1	TRBV2	TRBJ1-1	CASREGASAEAFF	TGTGCCAGCAGGGAGGGGGCAAGCGCTGAAGCTTTCTTT
.	14	TRBD1	TRBV7-9	TRBJ1-2	CASGEPGQRYGYTF	TGTGCCAGCGGCGAACCGGGACAGCGATATGGCTACACCTTC
.	11	.	TRBV10-3	TRBJ2-5	CAISVGETQYF	TGTGCCATCAGTGTAGGCGAGACCCAGTACTTC
.	16	.	TRBV19	TRBJ2-3	CASSIVGGPASDTQYF	TGTGCCAGTAGTATAGTCGGCGGGCCCGCTTCAGATACGCAGTATTTT
.	13	.	TRBV2	TRBJ1-5	CASSDRVEQPQHF	TGTGCCAGCAGTGACAGGGTTGAGCAGCCCCAGCATTTT
.	12	.	TRBV25-1	TRBJ2-3	CASSELGTLEYF	TGTGCCAGCAGTGAACTCGGGACGCTGGAGTATTTT
.	13	.	TRBV12-3/TRBV12-4	TRBJ1-1	CASSFFRGTEAFF	TGTGCCAGCAGTTTTTTTAGGGGGACTGAAGCTTTCTTT
.	14	.	TRBV9	TRBJ1-1	CASSATQGGTEAFF	TGTGCCAGCAGCGCGACCCAGGGTGGGACTGAAGCTTTCTTT
once	14	TRBD1	TRBV7-2	TRBJ2-1	CASSRDSLGNEQFF	TGTGCCAGCAGCCGGGACAGCCTGGGGAATGAGCAGTTCTTC
.	16	TRBD2	TRBV6-5	TRBJ2-7	CASSYSFGGTSYEQYF	TGTGCCAGCAGTTACTCGTTCGGGGGGACCTCCTACGAGCAGTACTTC
.	16	TRBD2	TRBV3-1/TRBV3-2	TRBJ2-7	CASSHDQRGARNEQYF	TGTGCCAGCAGCCATGATCAGCGGGGGGCCAGGAACGAGCAGTACTTC
.	13	.	TRBV5-1	TRBJ1-1	CASSQVLNTEAFF	TGCGCCAGCAGCCAGGTTTTGAACACTGAAGCTTTCTTT
.	13	.	TRBV20-1	TRBJ2-7	CSVSPGPPYEQYF	TGCAGCGTTAGTCCGGGCCCACCCTACGAGCAGTACTTC
.	15	.	TRBV6-5	TRBJ1-3	CASRKIQSSGNTIYF	TGTGCCAGCAGAAAAATACAGAGCTCTGGAAACACCATATATTTT
once	13	.	TRBV29-1	TRBJ1-4	CSAGLATVGKLFF	TGCAGCGCCGGCCTCGCGACGGTGGGGAAACTGTTTTTT
.	13	.	TRBV11-2	TRBJ2-2	CASSAGNTGELFF	TGTGCCAGCAGCGCGGGGAACACCGGGGAGCTGTTTTTT
few	14	TRBD1	TRBV3-1/TRBV3-2	TRBJ2-7	CASSGTGGTYEQYF	TGTGCCAGCAGCGGGACAGGTGGCACCTACGAGCAGTACTTC
.	14	.	TRBV11-3	TRBJ2-2	CASSLEGNTGELFF	TGTGCCAGCAGCTTAGAAGGGAACACCGGGGAGCTGTTTTTT
.	14	.	TRBV5-4	TRBJ1-2	CASSSPVGGYGYTF	TGTGCCAGCAGCTCTCCGGTGGGAGGCTATGGCTACACCTTC